This TCR beta chain was obtained from a study of patients and donors after allogeneic stem cell transplantation. TCRdb reprocessed the RT-PCR reads with MiXCR, giving one entry per CDR3 protein. Of more than 850,000 distinct CDR3 sequences listed, approximately 19% are singletons. The CDR3 consists of 16 residues. With 4 bases clipped from V and 6 bases from J, the junction kept 12 bases outside the gene matches. CDR1 SGHNT and CDR2 YYREEE come from the germline V gene (reference sequence). This chain connects TRBV5-4 to TRBJ2-7, with 11 positions matching TRBD1. The sequencing sample was made of blood, either unsorted or a sorted T cell fraction (not recorded which). This sequence originates from a human donor who was either an allogeneic HSCT recipient or a stem cell or donor lymphocyte infusion donor (not recorded which). It is not recorded whose cells these are; they may come from a transplant donor. CDR3 in amino acids: CASSPRVGQGASEQYF. CDR3 DNA: TGTGCCAGCAGCCCAAGAGTCGGACAGGGGGCAAGCGAGCAGTACTTC.